The clone carrying this TCR beta chain appeared once. As yet, its antigen is unknown. The germline V gene has CDR1 SGHTA and CDR2 FQGTGA. V was trimmed by 0 bases and J by 6 bases, leaving 14 bases between them. The CDR3 is made up of 16 amino acids. This sample is part of a study of OX40 agonist ivuxolimab in advanced cancers. About the study: Patient treatment consisted of intravenous ivuxolimab administration every 2 weeks at 0.01 to 10 mg/kg.

Study-level findings and limits: CD4+ and CD8+ blood T cells expanded clonally by week 6 at 0.1 to 3.0 mg/kg.

Libraries were prepared by immunoSEQ multiplex PCR; TCRdb keeps only in-frame clonotypes and omits some of them. Among 45,000 to 60,000 clones listed, 85% to 90% were seen once. The chain has TRBV7-3 and TRBJ2-2; unclear D gene. This receptor was identified in an adult with an advanced solid tumor such as melanoma, head and neck, liver or kidney cancer. The material sequenced was CD4+ or CD8+ T cells sorted from blood, taken in a trial of the OX40 agonist ivuxolimab. This chain's CDR3 is CASSLTIPVLAGELFF. In nucleotides, the CDR3 is TGTGCCAGCAGCTTAACCATCCCCGTCCTCGCCGGGGAGCTGTTTTTT.